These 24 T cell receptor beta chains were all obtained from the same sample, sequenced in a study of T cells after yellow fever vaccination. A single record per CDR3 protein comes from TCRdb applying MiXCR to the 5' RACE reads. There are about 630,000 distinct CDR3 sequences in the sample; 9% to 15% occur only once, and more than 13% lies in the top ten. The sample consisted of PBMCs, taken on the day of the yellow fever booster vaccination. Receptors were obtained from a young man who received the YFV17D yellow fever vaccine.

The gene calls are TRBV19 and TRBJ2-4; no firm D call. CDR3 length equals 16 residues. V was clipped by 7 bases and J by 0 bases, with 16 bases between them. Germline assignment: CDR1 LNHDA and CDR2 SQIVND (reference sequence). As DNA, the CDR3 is TGTGCCAGTAAGGGATCGGGCCCAATAGCCAAAAACATTCAGTACTTC. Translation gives CASKGSGPIAKNIQYF.

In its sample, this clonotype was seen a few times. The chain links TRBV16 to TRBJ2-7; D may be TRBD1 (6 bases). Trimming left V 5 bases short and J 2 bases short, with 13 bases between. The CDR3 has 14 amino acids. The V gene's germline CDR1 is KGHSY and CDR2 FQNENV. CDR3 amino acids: CASSRYRAAYEQYF. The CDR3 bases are TGTGCCAGCAGCAGGTACAGGGCAGCCTACGAGCAGTACTTC. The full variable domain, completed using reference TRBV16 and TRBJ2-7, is GEEVAQTPKHLVRGEGQKAKLYCAPIKGHSYVFWYQQVLKNEFKFLISFQNENVFDETGMPKERFSAKCLPNSPCSLEIQATKLEDSAVYFCASSRYRAAYEQYFGPGTRLTVT.

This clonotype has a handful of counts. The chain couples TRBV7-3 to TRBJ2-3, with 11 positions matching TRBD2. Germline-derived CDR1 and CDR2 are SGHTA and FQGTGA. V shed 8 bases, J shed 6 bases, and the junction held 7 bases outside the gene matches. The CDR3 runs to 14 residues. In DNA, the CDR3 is TGTGCCAGCCGGCTAGCGGGAGGCGGTGATACGCAGTATTTT. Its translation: CASRLAGGGDTQYF.

The CDR3 DNA sequence: TGTGCCAGCAGCAAGACTACGACTCCTCGGGTGACTGAAGCTTTCTTT. Its translation: CASSKTTTPRVTEAFF. The chain combines TRBV3-1 with TRBJ1-1; D is uncertain. The CDR3 extends over 16 amino acids. V gave up 5 bases and J gave up 5 bases, with 21 bases separating them. The germline V gene encodes CDR1 LGHDT and CDR2 YNNKEL (reference sequence).

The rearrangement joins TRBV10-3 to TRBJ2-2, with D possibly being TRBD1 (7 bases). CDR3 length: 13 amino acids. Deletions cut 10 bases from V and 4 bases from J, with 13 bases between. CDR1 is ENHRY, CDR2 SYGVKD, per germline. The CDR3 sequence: CATGQEGTGELFF. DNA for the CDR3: TGTGCCACCGGACAGGAGGGCACCGGGGAGCTGTTTTTT.

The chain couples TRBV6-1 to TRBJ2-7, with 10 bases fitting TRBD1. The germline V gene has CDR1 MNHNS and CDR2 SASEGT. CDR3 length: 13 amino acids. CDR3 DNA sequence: TGTGCTTCCAACGAGGGACAGGGGCGTTCGGTGTACTTC. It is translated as CASNEGQGRSVYF.

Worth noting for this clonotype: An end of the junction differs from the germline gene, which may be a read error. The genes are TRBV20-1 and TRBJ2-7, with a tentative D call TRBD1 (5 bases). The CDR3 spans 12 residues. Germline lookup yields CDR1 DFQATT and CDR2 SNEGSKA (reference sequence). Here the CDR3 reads CSASQGSHEQYF. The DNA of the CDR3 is TGCAGTGCTAGCCAGGGCTCCCACGAGCAGTACTTC.

The CDR3 protein is CASSLMSIDTQYF. CDR3 bases: TGTGCCAGCAGTTTAATGAGTATAGATACGCAGTATTTT. This chain links TRBV28 with TRBJ2-3, with D unclear. The ends were cut back, 2 bases at V and 5 bases at J, with 8 bases in the middle. Per the germline V gene, CDR1 is MDHEN and CDR2 is SYDVKM. This CDR3 has 13 amino acids.

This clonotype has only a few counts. The CDR3, as DNA: TGTGCCAGCAGTTCCAGGGGGACCCTTCCCGGGGAGCTGTTTTTT. This codes for CASSSRGTLPGELFF. V gene TRBV27 combines with J gene TRBJ2-2; 7 nucleotides align to TRBD1. CDR1 is MNHEY, CDR2 SMNVEV, per germline (reference sequence). Unmatched junction bases numbered 8, after V lost 4 bases and J lost 6 bases. This CDR3 comprises 15 residues.

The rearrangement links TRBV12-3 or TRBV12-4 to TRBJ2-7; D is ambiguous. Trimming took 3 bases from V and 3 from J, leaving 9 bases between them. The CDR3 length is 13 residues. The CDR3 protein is CASSLGFGYEQYF. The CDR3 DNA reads TGTGCCAGCAGTTTGGGGTTTGGCTACGAGCAGTACTTC.

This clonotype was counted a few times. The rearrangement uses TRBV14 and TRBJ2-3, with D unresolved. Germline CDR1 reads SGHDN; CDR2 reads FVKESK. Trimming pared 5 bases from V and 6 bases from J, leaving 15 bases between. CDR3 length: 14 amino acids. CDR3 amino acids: CASSSLDLPDTQYF. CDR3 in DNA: TGTGCCAGCAGCTCTCTTGACCTCCCGGATACGCAGTATTTT. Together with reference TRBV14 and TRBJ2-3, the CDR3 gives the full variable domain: EAGVTQFPSHSVIEKGQTVTLRCDPISGHDNLYWYRRVMGKEIKFLLHFVKESKQDESGMPNNRFLAERTGGTYSTLKVQPAELEDSGVYFCASSSLDLPDTQYFGPGTRLTVL.

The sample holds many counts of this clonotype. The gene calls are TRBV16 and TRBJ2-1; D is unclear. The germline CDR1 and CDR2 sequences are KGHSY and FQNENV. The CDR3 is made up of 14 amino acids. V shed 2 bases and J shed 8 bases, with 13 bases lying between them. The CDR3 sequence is CASSQMRVKDEQFF. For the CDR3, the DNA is TGTGCCAGCAGCCAAATGAGAGTTAAGGATGAGCAGTTCTTC.

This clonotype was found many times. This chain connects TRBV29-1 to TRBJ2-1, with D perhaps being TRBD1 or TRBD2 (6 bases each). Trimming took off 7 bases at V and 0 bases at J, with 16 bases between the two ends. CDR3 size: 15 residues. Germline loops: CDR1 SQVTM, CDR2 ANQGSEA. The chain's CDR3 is CSAGAAGASYNEQFF. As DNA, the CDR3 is TGCAGCGCGGGGGCAGCTGGGGCCTCCTACAATGAGCAGTTCTTC.

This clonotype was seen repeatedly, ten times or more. The CDR3 loop is CSASPGLRGSGELFF. The CDR3 DNA follows: TGCAGTGCTAGCCCGGGATTACGGGGTTCCGGGGAGCTGTTTTTT. The chain recombines TRBV20-1 with TRBJ2-2, with TRBD2 as a possible D gene (5 bases). Germline CDR1 reads DFQATT; CDR2 reads SNEGSKA (reference sequence). The length of the CDR3 is 15 residues. The V end lost 3 bases, the J end lost 6 bases, and 17 bases lay between the germline ends.

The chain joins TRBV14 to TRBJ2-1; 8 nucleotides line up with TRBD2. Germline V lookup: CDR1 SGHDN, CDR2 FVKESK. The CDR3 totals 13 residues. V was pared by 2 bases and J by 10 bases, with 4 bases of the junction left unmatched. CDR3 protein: CASSQYSGTEQFF. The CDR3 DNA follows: TGTGCCAGCAGCCAATATAGCGGGACCGAGCAGTTCTTC.

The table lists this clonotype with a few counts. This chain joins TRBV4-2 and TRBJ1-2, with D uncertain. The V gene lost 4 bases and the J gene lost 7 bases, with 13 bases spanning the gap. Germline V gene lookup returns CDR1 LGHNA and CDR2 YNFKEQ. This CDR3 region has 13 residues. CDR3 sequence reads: CASSLLDVGGYTF. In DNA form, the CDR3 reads TGTGCCAGCAGCCTCCTGGATGTGGGTGGCTACACCTTC.

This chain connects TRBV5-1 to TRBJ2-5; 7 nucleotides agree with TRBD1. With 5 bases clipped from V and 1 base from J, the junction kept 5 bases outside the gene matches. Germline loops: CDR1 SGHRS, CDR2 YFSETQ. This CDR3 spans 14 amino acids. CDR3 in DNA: TGCGCCAGCAGAGGGGGACAGATCCAAGAGACCCAGTACTTC. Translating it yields CASRGGQIQETQYF.

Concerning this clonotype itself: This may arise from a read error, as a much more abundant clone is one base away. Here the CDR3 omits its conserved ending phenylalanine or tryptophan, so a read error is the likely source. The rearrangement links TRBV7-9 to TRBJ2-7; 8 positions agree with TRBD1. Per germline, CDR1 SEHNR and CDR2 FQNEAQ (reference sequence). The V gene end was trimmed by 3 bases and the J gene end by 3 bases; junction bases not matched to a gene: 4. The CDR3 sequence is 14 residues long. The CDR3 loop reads CASSLGQVGYEQYL. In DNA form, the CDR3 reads TGTGCCAGCAGCTTGGGACAGGTGGGCTACGAGCAGTACTTG.

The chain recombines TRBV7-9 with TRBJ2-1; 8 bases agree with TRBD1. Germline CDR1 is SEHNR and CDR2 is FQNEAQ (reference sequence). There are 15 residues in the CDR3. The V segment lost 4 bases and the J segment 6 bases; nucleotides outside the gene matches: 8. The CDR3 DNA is TGTGCCAGCAGCTCCGGAACAGGGGGTAGCAATGAGCAGTTCTTC. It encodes CASSSGTGGSNEQFF.

The CDR3 loop reads CASSPVGGMSYEQYF. DNA for the CDR3: TGTGCCAGCAGCCCAGTGGGCGGGATGTCCTACGAGCAGTACTTC. The rearrangement uses TRBV7-2 and TRBJ2-7, with D maybe TRBD2 (6 bases). The length of the CDR3 is 15 residues. CDR1 and CDR2 from the germline V gene are SGHTA and FQGNSA. The V and J ends lost 5 bases and 1 base respectively, with 15 bases between them. The entire variable domain, with the rest obtained from reference TRBV7-2 and TRBJ2-7, is as follows: GAGVSQSPSNKVTEKGKDVELRCDPISGHTALYWYRQSLGQGLEFLIYFQGNSAPDKSGLPSDRFSAERTGGSVSTLTIQRTQQEDSAVYLCASSPVGGMSYEQYFGPGTRLTVT.

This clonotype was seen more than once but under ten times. The CDR3 protein is CASRGTGELGAFF. CDR3 nucleotide sequence: TGTGCCAGCAGGGGGACAGGGGAGCTCGGAGCTTTCTTT. The V gene is TRBV6-1, the J gene TRBJ1-1, with 10 nucleotides matching TRBD1. CDR1 and CDR2 (germline): MNHNS, SASEGT. The CDR3 spans 13 residues. With 6 bases clipped from V and 10 bases from J, the junction kept 8 bases outside the gene matches.

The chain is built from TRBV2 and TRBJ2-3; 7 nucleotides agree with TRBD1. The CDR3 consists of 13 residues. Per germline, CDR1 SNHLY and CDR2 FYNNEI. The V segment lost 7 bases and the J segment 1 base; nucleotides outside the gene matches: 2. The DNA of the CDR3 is TGTGCCAGCACTGGGACAGGCACAGATACGCAGTATTTT. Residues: CASTGTGTDTQYF. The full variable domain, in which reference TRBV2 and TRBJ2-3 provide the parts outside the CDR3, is EPEVTQTPSHQVTQMGQEVILRCVPISNHLYFYWYRQILGQKVEFLVSFYNNEISEKSEIFDDQFSVERPDGSNFTLKIRSTKLEDSAMYFCASTGTGTDTQYFGPGTRLTVL.

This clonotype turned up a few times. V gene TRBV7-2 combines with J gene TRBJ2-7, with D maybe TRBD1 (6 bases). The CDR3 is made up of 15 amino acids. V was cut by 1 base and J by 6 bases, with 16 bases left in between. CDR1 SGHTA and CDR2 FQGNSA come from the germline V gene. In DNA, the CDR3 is TGTGCCAGCAGCTTAGATAGGGGGATCTTAGGCGAGCAGTACTTC. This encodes CASSLDRGILGEQYF.

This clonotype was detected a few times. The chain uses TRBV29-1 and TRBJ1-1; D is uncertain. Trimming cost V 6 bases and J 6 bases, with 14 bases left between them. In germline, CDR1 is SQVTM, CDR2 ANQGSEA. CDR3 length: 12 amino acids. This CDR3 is CSVRPGGAEAFF. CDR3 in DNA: TGCAGCGTCCGGCCCGGAGGAGCTGAAGCTTTCTTT.